Listed below are T cell receptor beta chains from one sample, sequenced in a study of patients and donors after allogeneic stem cell transplantation. TCRdb passed the RT-PCR reads through MiXCR, listing each CDR3 protein once. In the table there are under 200,000 distinct CDR3 sequences, about 24% of which are singletons. Sequenced: blood, either unsorted or a sorted T cell fraction (not recorded which). The source is a human donor who was either an allogeneic HSCT recipient or a stem cell or donor lymphocyte infusion donor (not recorded which). It is not recorded whose cells these are; they may come from a transplant donor. Both conserved end residues are part of each CDR3. D genes are given only for firm matches. Clone size is shown for a subset of rows, as once, few, many or a class of expanded clone.

CDR3: CASSFDWGDGKLFF
DNA: TGTGCCAGCAGCTTCGACTGGGGGGACGGAAAACTGTTTTTT
size: few
J: TRBJ1-4
D: .
V: TRBV7-2

CDR3: CASSKLGTSPYNEQFF
DNA: TGTGCCAGCAGTAAATTAGGGACTAGCCCGTACAATGAGCAGTTCTTC
size: .
J: TRBJ2-1
D: TRBD2
V: TRBV2

CDR3: CASSEHLNQPQHF
DNA: TGTGCCAGCAGTGAACACTTGAATCAGCCCCAGCATTTT
size: many
J: TRBJ1-5
D: .
V: TRBV2

CDR3: CASGLVPGKSYGYTF
DNA: TGTGCTAGTGGTTTGGTGCCAGGAAAGTCCTATGGCTACACCTTC
size: .
J: TRBJ1-2
D: .
V: TRBV12-5

CDR3: CSACQAGRSYNEQFF
DNA: TGCAGTGCTTGTCAAGCGGGAAGGTCCTACAATGAGCAGTTCTTC
size: .
J: TRBJ2-1
D: TRBD2
V: TRBV20-1

CDR3: CASSPLQGETQYF
DNA: TGTGCCAGCTCACCATTACAGGGGGAGACCCAGTACTTC
size: .
J: TRBJ2-5
D: TRBD1
V: TRBV18

CDR3: CSVDFTNTEAFF
DNA: TGCAGCGTTGACTTCACGAACACTGAAGCTTTCTTT
size: few
J: TRBJ1-1
D: .
V: TRBV29-1

CDR3: CASSFRGPDYGYTF
DNA: TGCGCCAGCAGCTTCAGGGGACCTGACTATGGCTACACCTTC
size: many
J: TRBJ1-2
D: .
V: TRBV5-1

CDR3: CASSYSREAANTGELFF
DNA: TGTGCCAGCAGTTACTCGAGGGAAGCAGCGAACACCGGGGAGCTGTTTTTT
size: few
J: TRBJ2-2
D: .
V: TRBV6-5

CDR3: CAISESGTGANVLTF
DNA: TGTGCCATCAGTGAGTCAGGGACTGGGGCCAACGTCCTGACTTTC
size: .
J: TRBJ2-6
D: .
V: TRBV10-3

CDR3: CASNWRESSYEQYF
DNA: TGTGCCAGCAACTGGCGGGAGAGCTCCTACGAGCAGTACTTC
size: few
J: TRBJ2-7
D: TRBD2
V: TRBV6-6

CDR3: CASSQVPGQGADQPQHF
DNA: TGTGCCAGCAGCCAAGTCCCGGGACAGGGGGCAGATCAGCCCCAGCATTTT
size: few
J: TRBJ1-5
D: TRBD1
V: TRBV3-1

CDR3: CASSDGQGRPEAFF
DNA: TGTGCCAGCAGCGACGGACAGGGGAGGCCTGAAGCTTTCTTT
size: few
J: TRBJ1-1
D: TRBD1
V: TRBV12-3/TRBV12-4

CDR3: CASRPEGLAGPYNEQFF
DNA: TGTGCCAGCAGACCGGAAGGACTAGCGGGGCCCTACAATGAGCAGTTCTTC
size: .
J: TRBJ2-1
D: TRBD2
V: TRBV12-3/TRBV12-4

CDR3: CASSLMRREETQYF
DNA: TGCGCCAGCAGCTTGATGCGCAGAGAAGAGACCCAGTACTTC
size: .
J: TRBJ2-5
D: .
V: TRBV5-1

CDR3: CASSGEGGWSSYNEQFF
DNA: TGTGCCAGCAGTGGAGAAGGGGGGTGGAGCTCCTACAATGAGCAGTTCTTC
size: .
J: TRBJ2-1
D: .
V: TRBV6-1

CDR3: CAGYSPLHF
DNA: TGTGCCGGCTATTCACCCCTCCACTTT
size: many
J: TRBJ1-6
D: .
V: TRBV6-5

CDR3: CASRDRLAGGSWYEQYF
DNA: TGTGCCAGCAGAGACAGACTAGCGGGAGGATCCTGGTACGAGCAGTACTTC
size: .
J: TRBJ2-7
D: TRBD2
V: TRBV5-6

CDR3: CASSRNEGALYNEQFF
DNA: TGTGCCAGCAGCCGAAATGAGGGGGCACTCTACAATGAGCAGTTCTTC
size: .
J: TRBJ2-1
D: TRBD1
V: TRBV14

CDR3: CASSQGLAGERENEQFF
DNA: TGTGCCAGCAGCCAAGGTCTAGCGGGAGAAAGGGAGAATGAGCAGTTCTTC
size: few
J: TRBJ2-1
D: TRBD2
V: TRBV4-2

CDR3: CASSPRGGGLFF
DNA: TGTGCCAGCAGTCCCCGGGGGGGAGGACTGTTTTTT
size: .
J: TRBJ1-4
D: .
V: TRBV12-3/TRBV12-4

CDR3: CAITDSRLTDTQYF
DNA: TGTGCCATCACCGACAGTAGGCTCACAGATACGCAGTATTTT
size: few
J: TRBJ2-3
D: .
V: TRBV10-3

CDR3: CASSSLTRTGPGYGYTF
DNA: TGTGCCAGCAGTTCCCTTACACGAACAGGGCCCGGCTATGGCTACACCTTC
size: few
J: TRBJ1-2
D: .
V: TRBV6-6

CDR3: CSAHGTSGGHINEQFF
DNA: TGCAGTGCCCACGGGACTAGCGGGGGGCATATCAATGAGCAGTTCTTC
size: .
J: TRBJ2-1
D: TRBD2
V: TRBV20-1

CDR3: CASSPSWARGHQPQHF
DNA: TGTGCCAGCAGTCCCTCTTGGGCCCGGGGCCATCAGCCCCAGCATTTT
size: many
J: TRBJ1-5
D: .
V: TRBV27

CDR3: CSQLAYKGTDTQYF
DNA: TGCAGTCAACTAGCTTATAAGGGGACAGATACGCAGTATTTT
size: .
J: TRBJ2-3
D: .
V: TRBV20-1

CDR3: CASRGTGGGYGYTF
DNA: TGTGCCAGCAGGGGGACAGGGGGCGGCTATGGCTACACCTTC
size: .
J: TRBJ1-2
D: TRBD1
V: TRBV12-3/TRBV12-4

CDR3: CAISGRESTDTQYF
DNA: TGTGCCATCAGTGGGAGGGAAAGCACAGATACGCAGTATTTT
size: few
J: TRBJ2-3
D: .
V: TRBV10-3

CDR3: CASKSGAGEQYF
DNA: TGTGCCAGCAAATCGGGGGCGGGCGAGCAGTACTTC
size: .
J: TRBJ2-7
D: .
V: TRBV12-3/TRBV12-4

CDR3: CASRARRWDTYNEQFF
DNA: TGTGCCAGCAGAGCCCGCCGATGGGACACCTACAATGAGCAGTTCTTC
size: .
J: TRBJ2-1
D: .
V: TRBV7-9

CDR3: CSAYTGDYEQYF
DNA: TGCAGTGCCTACACAGGGGACTACGAGCAGTACTTC
size: .
J: TRBJ2-7
D: TRBD1
V: TRBV20-1

CDR3: CASSPNPGRLFPYEQYF
DNA: TGTGCCAGCAGCCCTAACCCCGGACGGCTCTTCCCCTACGAGCAGTACTTC
size: .
J: TRBJ2-7
D: .
V: TRBV6-2/TRBV6-3

CDR3: CASSPRDSATNEKLFF
DNA: TGTGCCAGCAGCCCGCGCGACAGTGCAACTAATGAAAAACTGTTTTTT
size: few
J: TRBJ1-4
D: .
V: TRBV7-8

CDR3: CASSLAVNTEAFF
DNA: TGCGCCAGCAGCTTAGCGGTGAACACTGAAGCTTTCTTT
size: many
J: TRBJ1-1
D: .
V: TRBV5-1

CDR3: CASSYSGQGIFYEQYF
DNA: TGTGCCAGCAGTTATTCCGGACAGGGGATTTTCTACGAGCAGTACTTC
size: .
J: TRBJ2-7
D: TRBD1
V: TRBV6-5

CDR3: CSARVEQGYGYTF
DNA: TGCAGTGCTAGAGTTGAGCAGGGCTATGGCTACACCTTC
size: .
J: TRBJ1-2
D: .
V: TRBV20-1

CDR3: CASSPGTGDSPLHF
DNA: TGTGCCAGCAGTCCCGGGACAGGGGATTCACCCCTCCACTTT
size: .
J: TRBJ1-6
D: TRBD1
V: TRBV11-1

CDR3: CASSLVGLAGEQFF
DNA: TGTGCCAGCAGTTTAGTGGGACTAGCAGGGGAGCAGTTCTTC
size: .
J: TRBJ2-1
D: TRBD2
V: TRBV12-3/TRBV12-4

CDR3: CASRGGRDKGNSPLHF
DNA: TGTGCCAGCAGGGGTGGTCGGGACAAAGGGAATTCACCCCTCCACTTT
size: few
J: TRBJ1-6
D: .
V: TRBV2

CDR3: CASSYFPTVHYGYTF
DNA: TGTGCCAGCAGTTACTTTCCGACAGTACACTATGGCTACACCTTC
size: .
J: TRBJ1-2
D: .
V: TRBV6-6

CDR3: CASGFIPLSSYNSPLHF
DNA: TGTGCCAGCGGATTCATCCCCCTTAGCTCCTATAATTCACCCCTCCACTTT
size: many
J: TRBJ1-6
D: .
V: TRBV27

CDR3: CASSSGLAGEESTDTQYF
DNA: TGTGCCAGCAGCTCCGGACTAGCGGGAGAAGAAAGCACAGATACGCAGTATTTT
size: .
J: TRBJ2-3
D: TRBD2
V: TRBV5-8

CDR3: CASTDQVANYGYTF
DNA: TGTGCCAGCACCGATCAGGTCGCTAACTATGGCTACACCTTC
size: .
J: TRBJ1-2
D: .
V: TRBV7-2

CDR3: CASSGSTGTGYTF
DNA: TGTGCCAGCAGCGGATCGACAGGTACTGGCTACACCTTC
size: few
J: TRBJ1-2
D: .
V: TRBV3-1

CDR3: CASRSRQEYYGYTF
DNA: TGTGCCAGCAGGAGTCGACAGGAATACTATGGCTACACCTTC
size: few
J: TRBJ1-2
D: .
V: TRBV12-3/TRBV12-4

CDR3: CASSQRSGNYGYTF
DNA: TGTGCCAGCAGCCAGCGGTCAGGAAACTATGGCTACACCTTC
size: few
J: TRBJ1-2
D: .
V: TRBV7-2

CDR3: CSARAWTESNTGELFF
DNA: TGCAGTGCTAGAGCCTGGACAGAATCGAACACCGGGGAGCTGTTTTTT
size: few
J: TRBJ2-2
D: .
V: TRBV20-1

CDR3: CASSFRATTNEKLFF
DNA: TGTGCCAGCAGCTTTAGGGCCACAACTAATGAAAAACTGTTTTTT
size: few
J: TRBJ1-4
D: .
V: TRBV7-2